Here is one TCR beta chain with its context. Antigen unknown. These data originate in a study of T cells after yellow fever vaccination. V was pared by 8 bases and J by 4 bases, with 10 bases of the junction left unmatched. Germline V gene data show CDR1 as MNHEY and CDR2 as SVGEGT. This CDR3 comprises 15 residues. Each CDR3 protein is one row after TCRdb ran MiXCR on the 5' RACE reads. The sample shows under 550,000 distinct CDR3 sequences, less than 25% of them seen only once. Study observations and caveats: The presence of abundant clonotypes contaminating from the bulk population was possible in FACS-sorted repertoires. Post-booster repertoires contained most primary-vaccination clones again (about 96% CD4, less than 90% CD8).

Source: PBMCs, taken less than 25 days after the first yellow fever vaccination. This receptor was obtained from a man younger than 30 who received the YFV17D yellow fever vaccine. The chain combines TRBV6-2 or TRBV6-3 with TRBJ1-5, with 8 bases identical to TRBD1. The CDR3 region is CASLDGQGGNQPQHF. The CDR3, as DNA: TGTGCCAGCTTGGACGGACAGGGAGGGAATCAGCCCCAGCATTTT.